This T cell receptor beta chain was identified during a study of T cell clonality in common variable immunodeficiency. This clone was counted a few times. Antigen unknown. Coverage ceases 3 residues before the CDR3 finishes, and the germline J gene fills in the end. Control and CVID samples contributed equal amounts of genomic DNA. Profiling relied on immunoSEQ multiplex PCR, and the TCRdb table lists in-frame clones only, not all of them. Observed in the sample are around 45,000 clones, none of them singletons. Looked up from germline, CDR1 is SGHVS and CDR2 is FQNEAQ. CDR3 length: 15 amino acids. Trimming pared 5 bases from V and 0 bases from J, leaving 13 bases between. General study results and limits: Shared TCRbeta clones were fewer between CVID subjects than controls.

This sequence joins TRBV7-8 and TRBJ2-5; D gene ambiguous. The source of this sequence is a person aged 18 to 75 in good health. Sequencing was done on a sample of peripheral blood mononuclear cells. CDR3 DNA (partial): TGTGCCAGCAGCCCCCTGGGCCCGAACCAAGAGACC. It codes for CASSPLGPNQET. In full, the CDR3 reads CASSPLGPNQETQYF.